These 20 T cell receptor beta chains came from one sample sequenced in a study of blood T cell repertoires in COVID-19. Using immunoSEQ multiplex PCR, the repertoire was profiled, and TCRdb retains in-frame clones only, with some absent. This sample has around 470,000 clones; 89% occur once, and the top ten carry roughly 0.92%. The sequencing input was peripheral blood. These TCRs come from a man between 18 and 29 years old with COVID-19, enrolled during active disease.

A remark on this clone: Other DNA sequences in this sample translate to the same CDR3. The rearrangement uses TRBV5-1 and TRBJ2-1; possibly TRBD2 for D (6 bases). With 0 bases removed from V and 2 bases from J, the gap between germline ends came to 9 bases. The length of the CDR3 is 15 residues. Germline V gives CDR1 SGHRS, CDR2 YFSETQ. The CDR3 sequence is CASSLEAGTYNEQFF. CDR3 DNA: TGCGCCAGCAGCTTGGAGGCGGGGACCTACAATGAGCAGTTCTTC. Combining the CDR3 with reference TRBV5-1 and TRBJ2-1 gives the whole variable domain KAGVTQTPRYLIKTRGQQVTLSCSPISGHRSVSWYQQTPGQGLQFLFEYFSETQRNKGNFPGRFSGRQFSNSRSEMNVSTLELGDSALYLCASSLEAGTYNEQFFGPGTRLTVL.

The chain has TRBV20-1 and TRBJ1-2; possibly TRBD1 for D (5 bases). Trimming cost V 6 bases and J 7 bases, with 12 bases left between them. Germline V gives CDR1 DFQATT, CDR2 SNEGSKA (reference sequence). The CDR3 has 11 amino acids. CDR3 protein: CSASRVRGYTF. In DNA form, the CDR3 reads TGCAGTGCAAGCAGGGTTCGTGGCTACACCTTC.

This clone was recorded once. The chain links TRBV5-5 to TRBJ1-5; D remains ambiguous. The V gene's germline CDR1 is SGHKS and CDR2 YYEKEE (reference sequence). V lost 2 bases to trimming and J lost 4 bases, with 7 bases between them. CDR3 length equals 13 residues. The DNA for the CDR3 is TGTGCCAGCAGCTTAACAGAAAATCAGCCCCAGCATTTT. Encoded protein: CASSLTENQPQHF.

This clone showed up just once. This chain uses TRBV3-1 (or the pseudogene TRBV3-2) with TRBJ2-1; 8 bases map to TRBD2. Germline CDR1 LGHDT, CDR2 YNNKEL (reference sequence). Trimming removed 1 base from V and 8 bases from J; junction bases left unmatched: 16. The CDR3 has 18 amino acids. CDR3 sequence (DNA): TGTGCCAGCAGCCAAGCTCCGCCGGGGACTAGACGGGTTTATGAGCAGTTCTTC. Translation gives CASSQAPPGTRRVYEQFF.

The chain has TRBV2 and TRBJ1-4; D perhaps matches TRBD1 (6 bases). The V end lost 6 bases, the J end lost 8 bases, and 16 bases lay between the germline ends. Germline-derived CDR1 and CDR2 are SNHLY and FYNNEI. The length of the CDR3 is 14 residues. The CDR3 is CASRRDIGEEKLFF. For the CDR3, the DNA is TGTGCCAGCAGGAGGGACATCGGGGAGGAAAAACTGTTTTTT.

The rearrangement joins TRBV27 to TRBJ2-1, with D possibly being TRBD2 (7 bases). CDR1 MNHEY and CDR2 SMNVEV come from the germline V gene (reference sequence). Trimming shortened V by 2 bases and J by 4 bases, and 12 bases separated the two germline ends. The CDR3 runs 15 residues. DNA of the CDR3: TGTGCCAGCAGTTTACCGGGGGGCGAGTACAATGAGCAGTTCTTC. Amino acid sequence: CASSLPGGEYNEQFF.

The count of this clone is one. The gene calls are TRBV4-1 and TRBJ2-5, with D tentatively TRBD1 (6 bases). Germline CDR1 MGHRA, CDR2 YSYEKL. This CDR3 spans 12 amino acids. V was cut by 5 bases and J by 6 bases, with 10 bases left in between. The CDR3 spells CASSGDTQTQYF. CDR3 DNA sequence: TGCGCCAGCAGCGGGGACACCCAGACCCAGTACTTC.

The rearrangement joins TRBV10-3 to TRBJ1-2; D unresolved. Germline assignment: CDR1 ENHRY and CDR2 SYGVKD. CDR3 size: 14 residues. Trimming removed 0 bases from V and 7 bases from J, with 12 bases in between. The CDR3 DNA reads TGTGCCATCAGTGAGTCCCCGAGTCCTGGTGGCTACACCTTC. Protein: CAISESPSPGGYTF.

The chain has TRBV27 and TRBJ2-7, with D possibly TRBD2 on 7 matching bases. The CDR3 totals 14 residues. Germline values: CDR1 MNHEY, CDR2 SMNVEV (reference sequence). Trimming removed 3 bases at V and 2 bases at J, with 11 bases between. CDR3 amino acids: CASSLFGGPYEQYF. The CDR3 nucleotides are TGTGCCAGCAGTTTGTTCGGGGGGCCCTACGAGCAGTACTTC.

CDR3 region: CASSQSQGATSQYF. In nucleotides, the CDR3 is TGTGCCAGCAGCCAATCACAGGGGGCTACGTCCCAGTACTTC. The chain has TRBV7-2 and TRBJ2-7; 9 positions match TRBD1. The CDR3 contains 14 residues. CDR1 SGHTA and CDR2 FQGNSA come from the germline V gene. Germline trimming cut 5 bases from V and 10 bases from J; bases unmatched to any gene: 12.

This chain joins TRBV7-8 and TRBJ2-1, with 7 bases matching TRBD2. The CDR3 sequence is 14 residues long. With 6 bases clipped from V and 4 bases from J, the junction kept 6 bases outside the gene matches. CDR1 and CDR2 from the germline V gene are SGHVS and FQNEAQ. The CDR3 DNA follows: TGTGCCAGCAGATCGGGACTAACTTACAATGAGCAGTTCTTC. It yields the protein CASRSGLTYNEQFF.

This clone came up once. The chain recombines TRBV30 with TRBJ2-1; D is perhaps TRBD1 (5 bases). Germline V gene sequence: CDR1 GTSNPN, CDR2 SVGIG (reference sequence). This CDR3 is built from 17 residues. Between the trimmed V and J ends, which lost 3 bases and 1 base, there was a span of 19 bases. DNA of the CDR3: TGTGCCTGGAGGATTGGGGCCCTCTTGAGTTCCTACAATGAGCAGTTCTTC. Its translation: CAWRIGALLSSYNEQFF.

This chain joins TRBV13 and TRBJ2-7, with a weak D call TRBD2 (6 bases). Looked up from germline, CDR1 is PRHDT and CDR2 is FYEKMQ (reference sequence). This CDR3 comprises 16 residues. V was clipped by 6 bases and J by 0 bases, with 18 bases between them. In DNA, the CDR3 is TGTGCCAGCAGTTTTTCGTGGGGAGGAGCCTCCTACGAGCAGTACTTC. Its translation: CASSFSWGGASYEQYF.

This clone was picked up a small number of times. The V and J genes are TRBV7-9 and TRBJ1-6, with D perhaps matching TRBD1 (5 bases). This CDR3 is 15 amino acids long. Germline V gene lookup returns CDR1 SEHNR and CDR2 FQNEAQ (reference sequence). The ends were cut back, 5 bases at V and 6 bases at J, with 14 bases in the middle. CDR3 nucleotides: TGTGCCAGCAGCCCGAACAGGTTCGCTAATTCACCCCTCCACTTT. As protein: CASSPNRFANSPLHF.

This sequence joins TRBV11-2 and TRBJ2-5; TRBD2 matches at 11 bases. The CDR3 is made up of 16 amino acids. Trimming removed 1 base from V and 2 bases from J; junction bases left unmatched: 3. Germline V gene sequence: CDR1 SGHAT, CDR2 FQNNGV. The DNA of the CDR3 is TGTGCCAGCAGCTTAGGGGGACTAGCGGATCAAGAGACCCAGTACTTC. It is translated as CASSLGGLADQETQYF.

The gene calls are TRBV25-1 and TRBJ2-2, with a tentative D call TRBD1 (5 bases). Germline CDR1 and CDR2: MGHDK and SYGVNS. This CDR3 is 17 amino acids long. V dropped 2 bases and J dropped 6 bases, with 19 bases sitting between them. CDR3 sequence: CASSETVGKRGAGELFF. The CDR3 DNA reads as TGTGCCAGCAGTGAAACTGTAGGGAAAAGGGGCGCCGGGGAGCTGTTTTTT.

The chain couples TRBV7-8 to TRBJ2-1, with D perhaps matching TRBD2 (5 bases). Germline CDR1 is SGHVS and CDR2 is FQNEAQ. The V and J ends lost 2 bases and 3 bases respectively, with 8 bases between them. The CDR3 runs 14 residues. CDR3: CASSLPSHYNEQFF. The CDR3 nucleotides are TGTGCCAGCAGCTTACCTAGCCACTACAATGAGCAGTTCTTC.

The rearrangement links TRBV20-1 to TRBJ2-2, with TRBD1 matching 9 bases. CDR1 and CDR2 (germline): DFQATT, SNEGSKA (reference sequence). CDR3 length equals 14 residues. J was trimmed by 5 bases and V by 3 bases; bases with no gene match: 4. Here the CDR3 DNA reads TGCAGTGCTAGTCCGGACAGGGGAACCGGGGAGCTGTTTTTT. It yields the protein CSASPDRGTGELFF.

This clone was detected only once. The J gene is TRBJ2-5, the V gene TRBV6-5; TRBD1 matches 9 bases. The ends lost 6 bases at V and 5 bases at J; junction bases unmatched: 10. The germline CDR1 and CDR2 sequences are MNHEY and SVGAGI. The CDR3 has 15 residues. The CDR3 loop reads CASRFRDRVVETQYF. The DNA of the CDR3 is TGTGCCAGCAGATTCCGGGACAGGGTGGTTGAGACCCAGTACTTC.

This clone was seen just once. The rearrangement links TRBV5-6 to TRBJ1-2; the D gene is possibly TRBD1 (6 bases). The CDR3 runs 15 residues. V was trimmed by 3 bases and J by 8 bases, leaving 20 bases between them. CDR1 and CDR2 from the germline V gene are SGHDT and YYEEEE. DNA of the CDR3: TGTGCCAGCAGCTGGATGACAGGCCATCTAAACGGCTACACCTTC. Its translation: CASSWMTGHLNGYTF.